The present T cell receptor beta chain was sequenced within a study of cytomegalovirus exposure and HLA in healthy donors listed by TCRdb under 2017. In terms of the full investigation: According to an earlier analysis of several hundred of the donors, about 179 million T cells yielded 117 million unique TCR beta sequences and about 300 Gb of sequence data. An early release covering roughly 640 HLA-typed donors comprised around 300 gigabases of sequencing data and 65 million to 100 million unique TCR sequences. The genetic ancestry cluster associated with self-reported Caucasian donors included about 81% of the 300 to 450 genotyped donors. The study aimed to test whether cataloging public T cell receptors could reveal signatures of past pathogen exposure. The study profiled the T cell repertoires of 666 subjects by immunosequencing and related them to cytomegalovirus serostatus. Besides the first cohort of under 700 subjects, a separate validation cohort made up of 120 different subjects was used. The study combined high-throughput TCR immunosequencing, statistical association of individual TCRs with disease status, and machine learning to predict cytomegalovirus infection status. In a later analysis, previously published TCR beta repertoires from about 640 donors were re-analyzed and high-resolution HLA genotyping was added so that TCR occurrence patterns could be studied. The later analysis used no new phenotypic data to find candidate immune exposures, relying instead on TCR beta sequences and their occurrence across donors. To decide whether each TCR beta V gene segment behaved as functional or pseudogenic, an earlier analysis of approximately 600 of the donors relied on high-throughput TCR beta sequencing. Alongside the repertoire data, information on donor age, sex, ethnicity and CMV serostatus was compiled. A later genetic analysis took genome-wide SNP genotypes for 398 of the 666 donors and used that subset as a discovery cohort. All discovery cohort repertoires had been generated using a single sequencing platform. HLA typing included class I and class II loci at four-digit resolution. Typing coverage differed by locus: A, B, C, DRB1 and DQB1 were typed in roughly 629-630 donors, DQA1 in roughly 510, DPA1 in some 610, and DPB1 in 450 to 480. Four or five DR-DQ haplotypes were handled as single units for association and clustering because linkage in the cohort was strong. On average, roughly 250,000 unique TCR beta nucleotide sequences were sequenced per donor among about 400 genotyped donors of the cohort, with roughly 20% of those sequences being non-productive.

The cohort consisted of 600 to 750 healthy bone marrow donors. At the time of sampling, every cohort member was nominally healthy, though immune exposures that went unrecorded were likely present. The donor was CMV seronegative and belonged to the group of 352 seronegative cohort members. Every donor gave a peripheral blood sample, and the peripheral blood mononuclear cells from that sample were used for TCR beta sequencing. The Qiagen DNeasy Blood Extraction Kit was used to extract genomic DNA from the blood cell samples. Library preparation used the immunoSEQ multiplex PCR assay. The multiplex PCR relied on a mix of 60 forward primers for TCR Vbeta segments and 13 reverse primers for TCR Jbeta segments. The CDR3 region of rearranged TCR beta genes was amplified from genomic DNA with a multiplex PCR assay. The amplified TCR beta libraries were sequenced on the Illumina HiSeq System as 87-base-pair reads. As for the original processing: Across the 500 to 700 repertoires, a later analysis counted 78 million or so unique TCR beta chains, roughly 11 million of which were shared by at least two donors. Raw reads were error-corrected and collapsed into unique sequences by a nearest-neighbor algorithm in which closely related sequences were merged to remove PCR and sequencing errors. Alignment of CDR3 sequences to IMGT reference sequences was used to assign V, D and J gene segments. For a sequence to be retained, a match of at least six nucleotides to both a V gene segment and a J gene segment was required. A rearrangement counted as productive if the CDR3 had no stop codons and remained in frame with V and J, and every other rearrangement counted as non-productive. Following IMGT convention, CDR3 was defined as the stretch from the second conserved V-encoded cysteine up to the conserved J-encoded phenylalanine. The earlier analysis of a few hundred of the donors excluded any sequence lacking an unambiguous match to a single V gene segment. An earlier analysis of some 610 of the donors called V segments functional above 56.7% productive rearrangements and segregating when the between-donor standard deviation exceeded 5%. A statistical classification framework was developed to diagnose cytomegalovirus status using the catalog of TCR beta chain sequences. In a later analysis, V and J genes were assigned by comparing TCR nucleotide sequences against IMGT/GENE-DB human TR gene sequences. The TCRdist pipeline was used in a later analysis to assign CDR3 sequences and most-parsimonious VDJ recombination scenarios. In a later analysis, each TCR beta chain was defined by its CDR3 amino acid sequence together with its V-gene family, and reads without a unique V-gene family were excluded. In a later analysis, fewer than 650 highly shared, low-generation-probability nucleotide sequences were removed to address suspected cross-contamination and a sequencing artifact. For each public chain, a later analysis derived a clonal expansion index from normalized ranks of inferred template counts within each repertoire. Generation probabilities in a later analysis came from a VDJ recombination model fitted to out-of-frame rearrangements, and those results were checked against IGoR. A later analysis scored TCR-TCR, TCR-HLA and TCR-CMV co-occurrence with hypergeometric tests, applying a repertoire-size bias correction to TCR pairs. A later analysis estimated false discovery rates by permuting HLA or CMV assignments 20 times. In a later analysis, co-occurring TCRs were grouped with DBSCAN, and TCRdist sequence similarity was added when clustering was performed within HLA-allele-positive subsets. For co-occurrence clustering, repertoires with fewer than 30,000 or more than 120,000 public chains were excluded, along with four or five repertoires with anomalous nucleotide sharing. TCRdb limited this immuneACCESS table to in-frame rearrangements with V and J called. A share of clones is missing; checked studies link under half to unresolved V genes, and the rest is unexplained. V and J calls and clone size are those listed in that table; D and trimming were worked out from the DNA. The table of this sample itemizes 120,000 to 150,000 clones. The ten largest clones represent about 1.6% of the sample.

In regard to this clone: Its antigen target is currently unknown.

General study outcomes and caveats: According to a later analysis, TCR association rates differed among HLA loci, with DRB1 alleles showing the most associated TCRs and HLA-C alleles showing the fewest. Compared with the roughly 670-donor mean, donors in an Asian-associated ancestry cluster had fewer N-insertions in productive TCRs, according to a later genetic analysis. Approximately 16 rarely observed V segments, including chromosome 9 orphons, were excluded from the earlier analysis of several hundred of the donors because counts were too low. Because HLA typing was missing for some donors at each locus, association tests included only the typed subset. The study listed around 160 TCR beta chains as associated with cytomegalovirus. A cluster of highly shared sequence variants was judged likely to represent a technical artifact of the sequencing pipeline. In an earlier analysis of 587 of the donors, most TCR beta V segments appeared in productive rearrangements about 87% or about 30% of the time, broadly matching IMGT annotations. Specific HLA alleles were associated with roughly 16,000 TCR beta sequences at a false discovery rate of 0.05 in a later analysis. A later analysis found that most CMV-associated TCR beta chains appeared HLA-restricted, with HLA associations seemingly driven largely by CMV exposure. According to a later analysis, parvovirus B19, influenza, CMV and Epstein-Barr virus appeared linked to several top co-occurrence clusters. The authors suggested that the approach could potentially be extended to other disease states and immunological phenotypes. The only immune exposure information available for the cohort was CMV serostatus. A further reported finding was that TCR beta sequences accurately predicted the HLA-A and HLA-B alleles for most subjects in the first cohort. When HLA alleles, especially DR and DQ, strongly co-occurred, TCR associations were difficult to assign to individual alleles. In a later analysis, HLA-associated TCR beta chains showed more clonal expansion and lower generation probabilities than non-associated chains that were equally common. In vitro tests confirmed that a few of the cytomegalovirus-associated TCR beta chains recognize cytomegalovirus antigens. The presence/absence analyses assumed that sequencing depth was roughly uniform across donors, and that assumption may not be true. This cohort had only TCR beta chains sequenced, and the lack of alpha or paired-chain data limited which features could be detected. The classifier was reported to diagnose cytomegalovirus status with high specificity and sensitivity in both the original and validation cohorts. In a later genetic analysis, a missense DCLRE1C variant was associated with V-gene and J-gene trimming of TCR beta chains, and the association was replicated in an independent cohort. While some public TCRs were present in many individuals, most TCR sequences turned up only very rarely across donors. Correlated functional status among segregating V segments might be attributable to linkage disequilibrium, but an unknown experimental factor could not be ruled out.

Sequences were obtained from PBMCs. This receptor was obtained from a woman aged 45 to 65 in good health and CMV-seronegative.

The nucleotides read TGTGCCAGCAGCTTTTTGGGACTAGCGGACGAGCAGTACTTC. Its amino acids are CASSFLGLADEQYF. The rearrangement joined TRBV5-4 to TRBJ2-7; 11 junctional bases match TRBD2. The V end gives up 2 bases and the J end 5 bases, leaving 3 bases in the junction not matched to a gene. Per the germline V gene (reference sequence), SGHNT is the CDR1 and YYREEE is the CDR2. CDR3 length: 14 amino acids, cysteine to phenylalanine. Only the CDR3 DNA stays, 42 bases, in frame from base 1.